The entry that follows covers one TCR beta chain sequence. Its cognate antigen has yet to be identified. Per-nucleotide qualities are absent, and no much larger clonotype sits a single base away. Preparation of the library involved the immunoSEQ multiplex PCR assay. Entries here come from immuneACCESS through TCRdb and include only in-frame sequences with V and J called. Some clones fail to appear in such tables; in the studies checked, an unresolved V gene covers under half of the shortfall, and the cause of the remainder is unknown. The sample yields tens of thousands of clones; roughly three quarters were counted once. The ten most abundant clones make up approximately 8.8% of the sample. The sample is drawn from a study of radiotherapy plus CTLA-4 blockade in lung cancer (dated by TCRdb to 2017 to 2018). Context from the whole study: Among the enrolled patients, about 19% had an objective response, and 25% to 35% reached disease control. Broader findings and caveats from the paper: After treatment with radiotherapy and ipilimumab, TCR clones that came from tumors expanded in the peripheral blood. Increased serum interferon-beta after radiation, together with early dynamic changes in blood T cell clones, were reported to be the strongest predictors of response.

The study tested focal radiation therapy combined with CTLA-4 blockade (ipilimumab) in patients with chemo-refractory metastatic non-small-cell lung cancer. The germline V gene gives CDR1 as KGHSH and CDR2 as LQKENI. The CDR3 holds 14 amino acids from the cysteine to the phenylalanine. Of the read, only the CDR3 DNA is kept; its 42 bases are in frame from base 1. The junction shows trimming of 6 bases on V and 2 bases on J, plus 13 bases between the germline ends. The sequence joins TRBV18 to TRBJ2-5; the D gene assignment is ambiguous. Material: peripheral blood, obtained from a patient treated with radiotherapy plus ipilimumab. This receptor was obtained from a human donor with non-small cell lung cancer who had stable disease on radiotherapy plus ipilimumab. The CDR3 protein: CASSRPNPQETQYF. DNA sequence: TGTGCCAGCTCTCGCCCAAACCCTCAAGAGACCCAGTACTTC.